The 2 T cell receptor beta chains reported below all come from one sample, sequenced in a study of shared clonotypes between healthy human individuals. Sequenced by immunoSEQ multiplex PCR; TCRdb stores in-frame clones only, minus some. The sample lists approximately 740,000 clones; roughly 92% were seen once. Naive-designated CD8 cells lacked CD45RO, were positively enriched for CCR7, and omitted terminally differentiated effector memory CD45RA+ cells. Sequenced sample: naive CD8+ T cells sorted from blood. All receptors derive from a man in his thirties or forties in good health.

The gene calls are TRBV7-8 and TRBJ1-2; D may be TRBD1 (6 bases). Germline values: CDR1 SGHVS, CDR2 FQNEAQ. The CDR3 totals 15 residues. V lost 1 base and J 7 bases, leaving 16 bases between the germline ends. The CDR3 is CASSLDRAGEVGYTF. In DNA, the CDR3 is TGTGCCAGCAGCTTAGACCGGGCAGGGGAGGTTGGCTACACCTTC.

The chain uses TRBV7-8 and TRBJ1-2; TRBD1 aligns across 7 bases. CDR1 is SGHVS and CDR2 is FQNEAQ in the germline V gene. Unmatched junction bases numbered 11, after V lost 7 bases and J lost 6 bases. The length of the CDR3 is 14 residues. Written as DNA, the CDR3 is TGTGCCAGCAACCCGCTCAGGGGGGCCAATGGCTACACCTTC. Protein product: CASNPLRGANGYTF.